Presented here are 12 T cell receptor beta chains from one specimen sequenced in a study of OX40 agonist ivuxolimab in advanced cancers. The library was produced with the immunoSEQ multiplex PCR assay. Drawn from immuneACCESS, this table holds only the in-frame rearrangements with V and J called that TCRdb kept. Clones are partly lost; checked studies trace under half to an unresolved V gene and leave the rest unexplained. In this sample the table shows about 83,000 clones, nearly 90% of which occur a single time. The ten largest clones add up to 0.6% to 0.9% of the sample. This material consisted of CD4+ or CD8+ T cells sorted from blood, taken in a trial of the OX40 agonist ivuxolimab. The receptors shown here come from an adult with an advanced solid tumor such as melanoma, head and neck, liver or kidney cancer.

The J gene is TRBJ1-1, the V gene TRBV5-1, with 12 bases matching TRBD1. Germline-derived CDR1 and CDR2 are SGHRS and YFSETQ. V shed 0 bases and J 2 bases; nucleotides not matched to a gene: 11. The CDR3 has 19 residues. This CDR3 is CASSLDAGTGGFDNTEAFF. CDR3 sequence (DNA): TGCGCCAGCAGCTTGGACGCCGGGACAGGGGGCTTTGACAACACTGAAGCTTTCTTT.

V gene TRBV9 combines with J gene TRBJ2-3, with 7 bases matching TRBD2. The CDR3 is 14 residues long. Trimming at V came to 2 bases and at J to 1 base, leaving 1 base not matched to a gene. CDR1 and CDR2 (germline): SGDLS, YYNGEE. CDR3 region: CASSVTSGTDTQYF. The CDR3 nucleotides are TGTGCCAGCAGCGTTACTAGCGGCACAGATACGCAGTATTTT. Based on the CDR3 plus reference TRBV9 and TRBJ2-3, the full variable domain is DSGVTQTPKHLITATGQRVTLRCSPRSGDLSVYWYQQSLDQGLQFLIQYYNGEERAKGNILERFSAQQFPDLHSELNLSSLELGDSALYFCASSVTSGTDTQYFGPGTRLTVL.

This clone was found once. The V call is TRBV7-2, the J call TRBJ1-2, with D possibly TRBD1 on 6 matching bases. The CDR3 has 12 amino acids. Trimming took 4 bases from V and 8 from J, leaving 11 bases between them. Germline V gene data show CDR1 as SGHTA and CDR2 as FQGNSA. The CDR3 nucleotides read TGTGCCAGCAGCTCCCGGACAGTCGGCTACACCTTC. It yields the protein CASSSRTVGYTF. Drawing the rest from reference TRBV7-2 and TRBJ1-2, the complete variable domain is GAGVSQSPSNKVTEKGKDVELRCDPISGHTALYWYRQSLGQGLEFLIYFQGNSAPDKSGLPSDRFSAERTGGSVSTLTIQRTQQEDSAVYLCASSSRTVGYTFGSGTRLTVV.

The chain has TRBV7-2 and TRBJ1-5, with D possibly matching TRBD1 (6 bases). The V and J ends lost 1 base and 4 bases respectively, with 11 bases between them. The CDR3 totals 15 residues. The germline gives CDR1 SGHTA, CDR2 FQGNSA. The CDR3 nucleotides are TGTGCCAGCAGCTTAGTGGGGACAAGTAATCAGCCCCAGCATTTT. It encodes CASSLVGTSNQPQHF.

The CDR3 loop reads CASSVSGQTNTEAFF. The DNA of the CDR3 is TGTGCCAGCAGTGTCTCGGGACAGACGAACACTGAAGCTTTCTTT. This chain links TRBV6-1 with TRBJ1-1; 7 bases are shared with TRBD1. The germline CDR1 and CDR2 sequences are MNHNS and SASEGT. Losses at the gene ends were 4 bases for V and 1 base for J; bases not matched to a gene: 6. CDR3 length: 15 residues.

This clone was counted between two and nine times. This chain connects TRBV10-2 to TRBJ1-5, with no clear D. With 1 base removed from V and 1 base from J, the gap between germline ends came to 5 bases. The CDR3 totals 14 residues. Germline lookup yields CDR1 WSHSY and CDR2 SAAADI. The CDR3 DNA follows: TGCGCCAGCAGTGAGTGGCCGAGCAATCAGCCCCAGCATTTT. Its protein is CASSEWPSNQPQHF.

DNA of the CDR3: TGCGCCAGCAGCTTCTACACCGGGGCTAGGCGCAATGAGCAGTTCTTC. It yields the protein CASSFYTGARRNEQFF. The chain has TRBV5-1 and TRBJ2-1, with D perhaps TRBD1 or TRBD2 (5 bases each). The CDR3 contains 16 residues. The ends were cut back, 2 bases at V and 6 bases at J, with 18 bases in the middle. CDR1 and CDR2 from the germline V gene are SGHRS and YFSETQ.

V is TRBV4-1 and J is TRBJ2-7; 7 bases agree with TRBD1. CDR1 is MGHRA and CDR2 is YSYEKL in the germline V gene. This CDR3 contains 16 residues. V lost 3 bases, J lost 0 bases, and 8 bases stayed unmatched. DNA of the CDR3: TGCGCCAGCAGCCAGGGGACAGACCAAAGCTCCTACGAGCAGTACTTC. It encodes CASSQGTDQSSYEQYF.

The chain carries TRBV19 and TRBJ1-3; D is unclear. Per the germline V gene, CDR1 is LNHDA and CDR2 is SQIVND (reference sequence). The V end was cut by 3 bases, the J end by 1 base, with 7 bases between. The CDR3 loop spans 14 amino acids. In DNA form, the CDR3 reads TGTGCCAGTAGTATCGGGCGGTCTGGAAACACCATATATTTT. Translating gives CASSIGRSGNTIYF.

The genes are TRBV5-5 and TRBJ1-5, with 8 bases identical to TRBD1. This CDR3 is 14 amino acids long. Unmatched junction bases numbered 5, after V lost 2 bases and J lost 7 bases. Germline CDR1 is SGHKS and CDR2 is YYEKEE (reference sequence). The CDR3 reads CASSLGQGGQPQHF. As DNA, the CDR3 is TGTGCCAGCAGCTTAGGACAGGGAGGGCAGCCCCAGCATTTT.

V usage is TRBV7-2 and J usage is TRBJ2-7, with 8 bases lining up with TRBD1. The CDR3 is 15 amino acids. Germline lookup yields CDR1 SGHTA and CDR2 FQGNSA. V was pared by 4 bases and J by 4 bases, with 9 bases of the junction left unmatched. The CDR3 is CASSSRTGFGYEQYF. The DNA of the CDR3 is TGTGCCAGCAGCTCGAGGACAGGGTTCGGATACGAGCAGTACTTC.

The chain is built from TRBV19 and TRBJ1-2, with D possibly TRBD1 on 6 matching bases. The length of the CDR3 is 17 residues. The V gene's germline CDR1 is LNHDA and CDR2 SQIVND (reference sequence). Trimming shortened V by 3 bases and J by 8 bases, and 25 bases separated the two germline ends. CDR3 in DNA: TGTGCCAGTAGTATGGTCCCGGGCCAGGGGATAGTACGGGGCTACACCTTC. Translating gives CASSMVPGQGIVRGYTF.